Listed here are 29 T cell receptor beta chains from one sample, sequenced in a study of T cells in tumors after PD-1 blockade. Using immunoSEQ multiplex PCR, the repertoire was profiled, and TCRdb retains in-frame clones only, with some absent. The sample shows roughly 4,400 clones, less than 80% of them seen only once. The material sequenced was tumor tissue, taken after anti-PD-1 treatment. Receptors originate from a human donor with basal cell carcinoma.

The V and J genes are TRBV7-9 and TRBJ2-1; 7 bases agree with TRBD2. In germline, CDR1 is SEHNR, CDR2 FQNEAQ (reference sequence). V gave up 4 bases and J gave up 6 bases; unmatched junction bases: 12. This CDR3 contains 16 residues. The CDR3 DNA reads TGTGCCAGCAGCTCCAAAACCGGGACTAAAAGCAATGAGCAGTTCTTC. Translating it yields CASSSKTGTKSNEQFF.

This chain links TRBV19 with TRBJ2-1, with D possibly being TRBD2 (5 bases). V lost 5 bases and J lost 11, with 13 bases in between. The CDR3 has 12 amino acids. Looked up from germline, CDR1 is LNHDA and CDR2 is SQIVND (reference sequence). CDR3 bases: TGTGCCAGTAGTTCGGGGAAGGGAAAGCAGTTCTTC. Its translation: CASSSGKGKQFF.

This clone was observed once. The gene calls are TRBV9 and TRBJ1-1; D gene unclear. This CDR3 contains 13 residues. CDR1 and CDR2 (germline): SGDLS, YYNGEE. Deletions cut 4 bases from V and 0 bases from J, with 7 bases between. The CDR3: CASSSTVNTEAFF. The CDR3 coding sequence is TGTGCCAGCAGCTCGACCGTGAACACTGAAGCTTTCTTT.

The V gene is TRBV5-4, the J gene TRBJ2-7, with TRBD1 matching 7 bases. With V trimmed by 3 bases and J by 9 bases, 15 bases remained unmatched. The CDR3 covers 15 residues. CDR1 is SGHNT and CDR2 is YYREEE in the germline V gene (reference sequence). The CDR3 reads CASSSTGVVAHLQYF. The CDR3 bases are TGTGCCAGCAGCTCTACAGGGGTAGTGGCGCATTTGCAGTACTTC.

This clone was seen a handful of times. The J gene is TRBJ2-3, the V gene TRBV6-2 or TRBV6-3, with D perhaps matching TRBD1 or TRBD2 (7 bases each). V lost 0 bases to trimming and J lost 4 bases, with 11 bases between them. Germline V gene lookup returns CDR1 MNHEY and CDR2 SVGEGT. This CDR3 region has 15 residues. CDR3 region: CASSYSGGGADTQYF. The CDR3 DNA follows: TGTGCCAGCAGTTACTCGGGAGGGGGCGCAGATACGCAGTATTTT.

The CDR3 nucleotides are TGTGCCACCAGCCCGCTCCAGAAGACCCAGTACTTC. Encoded protein: CATSPLQKTQYF. The chain is built from TRBV15 and TRBJ2-5; no reliable D call. Germline V gene data show CDR1 as LNHNV and CDR2 as YYDKDF (reference sequence). The CDR3 sequence is 12 residues long. The V end lost 5 bases, the J end lost 6 bases, and 10 bases lay between the germline ends.

The table lists this clone with a few counts. The chain joins TRBV11-3 to TRBJ2-2; D gene unclear. V gave up 5 bases and J gave up 4 bases, with 8 bases separating them. The CDR3 length is 13 residues. Germline CDR1 reads SGHNT; CDR2 reads YENEEA. The CDR3 coding sequence is TGTGCCAGCAGCAAAGACCTCACCGGGGAGCTGTTTTTT. As protein: CASSKDLTGELFF.

This sequence joins TRBV6-6 and TRBJ2-1, with 7 bases that match TRBD2. Looked up from germline, CDR1 is MNHNY and CDR2 is SVGAGI (reference sequence). Unmatched junction bases numbered 10, after V lost 5 bases and J lost 15 bases. There are 12 residues in the CDR3. The CDR3 DNA reads as TGTGCCAGCAGTGCTCCTAGCGGACCCCCGTTCTTC. Translation: CASSAPSGPPFF.

This chain links TRBV5-1 with TRBJ2-3; 7 bases line up with TRBD2. The V and J ends lost 7 bases and 0 bases, in that order; junction bases with no gene match: 8. Germline CDR1 and CDR2: SGHRS and YFSETQ. There are 15 residues in the CDR3. The chain's CDR3 is CASSHGGSSTDTQYF. The CDR3 bases are TGCGCCAGCTCCCACGGCGGGAGTAGCACAGATACGCAGTATTTT.

As regards this clone: Other nucleotide sequences from this sample produce the same CDR3. The rearrangement joins TRBV4-3 to TRBJ1-1, with D maybe TRBD1 (6 bases). The CDR3 contains 12 residues. Germline CDR1 LGHNA, CDR2 YSLEER. Trimming removed 4 bases from V and 11 bases from J, with 14 bases in between. The CDR3 sequence: CASSRVQGEAFF. CDR3 bases: TGCGCCAGCAGCCGGGTACAGGGTGAGGCTTTCTTT.

This chain joins TRBV5-4 and TRBJ1-1, with D maybe TRBD1 (5 bases). The V gene's germline CDR1 is SGHNT and CDR2 YYREEE (reference sequence). Trimming took 0 bases from V and 0 from J, leaving 9 bases between them. The CDR3 loop spans 15 amino acids. The CDR3 DNA reads TGTGCCAGCAGCTTGGTAAGGGGTTTGAACACTGAAGCTTTCTTT. This translates into CASSLVRGLNTEAFF. Variable domain in full (rest from reference TRBV5-4 and TRBJ1-1): ETGVTQSPTHLIKTRGQQVTLRCSSQSGHNTVSWYQQALGQGPQFIFQYYREEENGRGNFPPRFSGLQFPNYSSELNVNALELDDSALYLCASSLVRGLNTEAFFGQGTRLTVV.

V usage is TRBV15 and J usage is TRBJ2-1; 10 bases are a match to TRBD2. The CDR3 has 17 residues. Germline CDR1 LNHNV, CDR2 YYDKDF (reference sequence). The trim removed 0 bases at V and 4 bases at J, leaving 6 bases unmatched. DNA for the CDR3: TGTGCCACCAGCAGAGATAGTACTAGCGGGAAGTACAATGAGCAGTTCTTC. This sequence encodes CATSRDSTSGKYNEQFF.

V usage is TRBV27 and J usage is TRBJ1-2, with 7 bases fitting TRBD1. This CDR3 has 17 residues. Germline V gene sequence: CDR1 MNHEY, CDR2 SMNVEV (reference sequence). V lost 5 bases to trimming and J lost 1 base; unmatched junction nucleotides: 13. CDR3 nucleotide sequence: TGTGCCAGCAGTCCACGGACAGGACTGAATCTTAACTATGGCTACACCTTC. It yields the protein CASSPRTGLNLNYGYTF.

The chain joins TRBV3-1 (or the pseudogene TRBV3-2) to TRBJ1-3, with D perhaps TRBD1 (6 bases). This CDR3 region has 14 residues. With 3 bases removed from V and 4 bases from J, the gap between germline ends came to 10 bases. The germline V gene encodes CDR1 LGHDT and CDR2 YNNKEL (reference sequence). The DNA for the CDR3 is TGTGCCAGCAGCCAGGGGGGGCGAGGAAACACCATATATTTT. Its protein is CASSQGGRGNTIYF.

The CDR3 nucleotides read TGCGCCAGCAGCCAAGAGCGGGGGCAAACCTACGAGCAGTACTTC. This codes for CASSQERGQTYEQYF. The chain employs TRBV4-3 and TRBJ2-7; a possible D gene is TRBD2 (7 bases). Germline CDR1 reads LGHNA; CDR2 reads YSLEER. The CDR3 has 15 amino acids. V was cut by 0 bases and J by 2 bases, with 11 bases left in between.

The gene calls are TRBV5-1 and TRBJ2-7, with 8 bases identical to TRBD1. The CDR3 covers 13 residues. CDR1 and CDR2 (germline): SGHRS, YFSETQ. Unmatched junction bases numbered 3, after V lost 4 bases and J lost 3 bases. CDR3 nucleotides: TGCGCCAGCAGCCGGGACAGGAACTACGAGCAGTACTTC. This translates into CASSRDRNYEQYF. The variable domain in full, completed from reference TRBV5-1 and TRBJ2-7, reads KAGVTQTPRYLIKTRGQQVTLSCSPISGHRSVSWYQQTPGQGLQFLFEYFSETQRNKGNFPGRFSGRQFSNSRSEMNVSTLELGDSALYLCASSRDRNYEQYFGPGTRLTVT.

The chain joins TRBV7-8 to TRBJ1-5; 8 bases line up with TRBD1. The germline CDR1 and CDR2 sequences are SGHVS and FQNEAQ. Trimming took 6 bases from V and 6 from J; bases not matched to a gene: 10. The CDR3 has 15 residues. The CDR3 DNA sequence: TGTGCCAGCAGACCCGACAGGGGCGCAAGTCAGCCCCAGCATTTT. The encoded protein is CASRPDRGASQPQHF.

This clone was counted a few times. The chain employs TRBV4-1 and TRBJ2-7; 9 bases match TRBD1. This CDR3 comprises 17 residues. The germline V gene encodes CDR1 MGHRA and CDR2 YSYEKL. After removal of 1 base from V and 0 bases from J, the junction contained 7 bases not matched to a gene. CDR3: CASSQASEDRGSYEQYF. The DNA for the CDR3 is TGCGCCAGCAGCCAAGCCTCCGAGGACAGGGGCTCCTACGAGCAGTACTTC.

This clone was detected a few times. This chain links TRBV7-8 with TRBJ1-1, with D maybe TRBD1 (5 bases). CDR3 length equals 13 residues. CDR1 and CDR2 from the germline V gene are SGHVS and FQNEAQ. Trimming removed 8 bases at V and 4 bases at J, with 14 bases between. CDR3 in DNA: TGTGCCAGCGGCCTTGAGAGGGGCACTGAAGCTTTCTTT. This encodes CASGLERGTEAFF.

This sequence joins TRBV6-5 and TRBJ2-7; D possibly corresponds to TRBD1 (8 bases). The germline V and J ends were trimmed by 0 bases and 7 bases, with 16 bases remaining between them. The germline gives CDR1 MNHEY, CDR2 SVGAGI. The CDR3 has 15 residues. CDR3 nucleotide sequence: TGTGCCAGCAGTTACTCCGGACAGGGAGGGTGGGAGCAGTACTTC. This sequence encodes CASSYSGQGGWEQYF.

A note on this clone: The identical CDR3 is also encoded by other nucleotide sequences in the sample. This chain links TRBV10-2 with TRBJ2-7, with 10 nucleotides matching TRBD1. V lost 8 bases and J lost 7; bases outside the gene matches: 14. This CDR3 comprises 15 residues. CDR1 and CDR2 (germline): WSHSY, SAAADI. The CDR3 spells CASRGTGAATEEQYF. CDR3 sequence (DNA): TGCGCCAGCCGCGGGACAGGGGCGGCCACGGAAGAGCAGTACTTC.

This rearrangement joins TRBV9 to TRBJ1-1; no clear D gene. The CDR3 totals 13 residues. Germline V gene sequence: CDR1 SGDLS, CDR2 YYNGEE. Trimming stripped 4 bases from V and 3 bases from J, with 10 bases between. CDR3 sequence: CASSPTADTEAFF. DNA of the CDR3: TGTGCCAGCAGCCCCACGGCCGACACTGAAGCTTTCTTT.

Details on this clone: A junction boundary mismatches the germline segment, possibly from a read error. The genes are TRBV27 and TRBJ2-7; the D gene is possibly TRBD1 (6 bases). The CDR3 is made up of 14 amino acids. Per the germline V gene, CDR1 is MNHEY and CDR2 is SMNVEV (reference sequence). Written as DNA, the CDR3 is TGTGCCAGCAGTCCTCGACAGGCCTCCTACGGGCAGTACTTC. Translating gives CASSPRQASYGQYF.

The chain uses TRBV5-1 and TRBJ2-3; no clear D. Trimming cost V 8 bases and J 0 bases, with 16 bases left between them. Germline V CDR1 and CDR2: SGHRS, YFSETQ. The CDR3 has 15 residues. In DNA form, the CDR3 reads TGCGCCAGTGAAAGAGAGGACGCTAGCACAGATACGCAGTATTTT. It yields the protein CASEREDASTDTQYF. Complete variable domain (other parts from reference TRBV5-1 and TRBJ2-3): KAGVTQTPRYLIKTRGQQVTLSCSPISGHRSVSWYQQTPGQGLQFLFEYFSETQRNKGNFPGRFSGRQFSNSRSEMNVSTLELGDSALYLCASEREDASTDTQYFGPGTRLTVL.

V usage is TRBV3-1 (or the pseudogene TRBV3-2) and J usage is TRBJ1-1; D gene ambiguous. The CDR3 length is 13 residues. Looked up from germline, CDR1 is LGHDT and CDR2 is YNNKEL (reference sequence). With 1 base removed from V and 1 base from J, the gap between germline ends came to 4 bases. In nucleotides, the CDR3 is TGTGCCAGCAGCCAAGCGGGGAACACTGAAGCTTTCTTT. As protein: CASSQAGNTEAFF.

The chain couples TRBV21-1 to TRBJ1-2; TRBD1 was called by the table and not checked on the DNA. TRBV21-1 is assigned pseudogene status. The CDR3 is 16 residues long. The CDR3 loop is CASSTQTGYFDYGYTF. As DNA, the CDR3 is TGTGCCAGCAGCACCCAGACAGGGTACTTCGACTATGGCTACACCTTC.

This clone was picked up a small number of times. The J gene is TRBJ2-3, the V gene TRBV9, with D possibly being TRBD1 (6 bases). V lost 3 bases to trimming and J lost 0 bases, with 14 bases between them. Germline V gives CDR1 SGDLS, CDR2 YYNGEE. The CDR3 length is 16 residues. This chain's CDR3 is CASSEGGQPSTDTQYF. CDR3 in DNA: TGTGCCAGCAGCGAGGGTGGACAGCCTAGCACAGATACGCAGTATTTT.

The genes are TRBV7-9 and TRBJ2-2; D not certain. V lost 6 bases and J 6 bases, leaving 17 bases between the germline ends. This CDR3 is built from 15 residues. Germline loops: CDR1 SEHNR, CDR2 FQNEAQ (reference sequence). The CDR3 bases are TGTGCCAGCAGTCAGGACGGCTGGACGGCCGGGGAGCTGTTTTTT. Translated: CASSQDGWTAGELFF.

The chain carries TRBV29-1 and TRBJ2-7; D call uncertain. The V gene lost 3 bases and the J gene lost 3 bases, with 6 bases spanning the gap. The germline CDR1 and CDR2 sequences are SQVTM and ANQGSEA. The CDR3 has 11 amino acids. The DNA of the CDR3 is TGCAGCGTTGATCTCGGCTACGAGCAGTACTTC. This encodes CSVDLGYEQYF.